The source of this T cell receptor beta chain is a study of blood T cells in healthy people across ages. A second PCR of about 6 to 12 cycles used a sample-barcoded 5' primer and a J-beta primer mix. Every single cDNA molecule received a tag from a template-switch adaptor with 12 random nucleotides. The study obtained at least 2.5 million CDR3-containing paired-end reads from every sample. TCRdb independently ran MiXCR on the 5' RACE reads; one entry per CDR3 protein. The data contain around 670,000 distinct CDR3 sequences, about 28% of them singletons. The V gene's germline CDR1 is KGHDR and CDR2 SFDVKD. The CDR3 is 18 residues long. The J segment lost 7 bases and the V segment lost 0 bases, leaving 8 bases of the junction unmatched. Extracted total RNA amounted to at least 5.5 micrograms for each sample. This clonotype was recorded at least ten times.

The chain uses TRBV24-1 and TRBJ2-1, with 13 bases aligning to TRBD2. This TCR was sampled from a woman of 80 years or more in good health. The sequencing input was blood. Here the CDR3 reads CATSDLLSTSGGPNEQFF. CDR3 sequence (DNA): TGTGCCACCAGTGATTTGCTATCGACTAGCGGGGGGCCGAATGAGCAGTTCTTC.